The 4 T cell receptor beta chains listed next were all sequenced from one sample in a study of T cell repertoires in cytomegalovirus infection. TCRdb ran MiXCR on the reads and lists one entry per CDR3 protein. The top ten hold less than 15% of the sample, which has about 530,000 distinct CDR3 sequences, 26% seen once. The sample was PBMCs. Receptors originate from a human donor in good health (CMV status not recorded). Some clones in this sample may be carry-over from other donors' samples.

V gene TRBV12-3 or TRBV12-4 combines with J gene TRBJ1-5, with TRBD1 as a possible D gene (5 bases). The V gene lost 6 bases and the J gene lost 7 bases, with 13 bases spanning the gap. This CDR3 region has 13 residues. The CDR3 DNA sequence: TGTGCCAGCAGCTGGACAACCGAACAGCCCCAGCATTTT. Protein product: CASSWTTEQPQHF.

The chain combines TRBV5-1 with TRBJ2-1, with 14 bases identical to TRBD2. Germline lookup yields CDR1 SGHRS and CDR2 YFSETQ. V lost 0 bases to trimming and J lost 8 bases; unmatched junction nucleotides: 7. The CDR3 runs 17 residues. The CDR3 DNA sequence: TGCGCCAGCAGCTTGGGGGGACTAGCGGGAGTAAGAGATGAGCAGTTCTTC. Residues: CASSLGGLAGVRDEQFF. The full variable domain, rest sourced from reference TRBV5-1 and TRBJ2-1, is KAGVTQTPRYLIKTRGQQVTLSCSPISGHRSVSWYQQTPGQGLQFLFEYFSETQRNKGNFPGRFSGRQFSNSRSEMNVSTLELGDSALYLCASSLGGLAGVRDEQFFGPGTRLTVL.

The chain uses TRBV7-2 and TRBJ2-1, with TRBD2 matching 11 bases. V lost 6 bases and J lost 7; bases outside the gene matches: 5. This CDR3 is built from 14 residues. The germline V gene encodes CDR1 SGHTA and CDR2 FQGNSA. CDR3 in amino acids: CASREGTSGNEQFF. DNA of the CDR3: TGTGCCAGCAGGGAGGGGACTAGCGGAAATGAGCAGTTCTTC.

This clonotype was seen only a few times. The chain links TRBV6-2 or TRBV6-3 to TRBJ2-5; 7 nucleotides line up with TRBD1. Losses at the gene ends were 6 bases for V and 5 bases for J; bases not matched to a gene: 12. The CDR3 spans 15 residues. Germline CDR1 is MNHEY and CDR2 is SVGEGT. Written as DNA, the CDR3 is TGTGCCAGCAGGGAAGTGGGACAGCAGAAGGAGACCCAGTACTTC. This gives the protein CASREVGQQKETQYF.